This T cell receptor (beta chain) stems from a study of OX40 agonist ivuxolimab in advanced cancers. Looking at the study overall: An agonistic anti-OX40 (CD134) antibody, ivuxolimab, was used to treat the patients.

In its sample, this clone was seen once. Antigen unknown. Germline V gene data show CDR1 as SGHRS and CDR2 as YFSETQ. The CDR3 extends over 14 amino acids. Trimming shortened V by 3 bases and J by 0 bases, and 7 bases separated the two germline ends. Sequencing used immunoSEQ multiplex PCR; TCRdb keeps in-frame clones, though not all of them. This table holds roughly 57,000 clones, 70% to 85% found once. Overall study results and limits: Certain nonresponding patients likewise had low normalized T-cell clonal expansion.

The sample here was CD4+ or CD8+ T cells sorted from blood, taken in a trial of the OX40 agonist ivuxolimab. The chain couples TRBV5-1 to TRBJ2-4; no clear D gene. The sequence came from an adult with an advanced solid tumor such as melanoma, head and neck, liver or kidney cancer. CDR3: CASSSGEAKNIQYF. The CDR3 nucleotides are TGCGCCAGCAGCTCAGGAGAAGCCAAAAACATTCAGTACTTC.